The 32 T cell receptor beta chains presented below share a single source sample, sequenced in a study of blood T cells in healthy people across ages. A second PCR, run for about 6 to 12 cycles, used a sample-barcoded 5' primer plus a J-beta primer mix. TCRdb used MiXCR to reprocess the 5' RACE reads, holding one entry per CDR3 protein. This sample yields some 860,000 distinct CDR3 sequences, of which roughly three fifths are seen a single time; roughly 24% belongs to the top ten. The specimen sequenced was blood. These receptors came from a man aged 35-49 years in good health.

The chain uses TRBV2 and TRBJ2-7, with 7 bases that match TRBD1. CDR3 length: 14 amino acids. J gave up 5 bases and V 4 bases, and 8 bases lay outside the gene matches. CDR1 and CDR2 (germline): SNHLY, FYNNEI. DNA for the CDR3: TGTGCCAGCAGTGTGACAGGGCAAGGCGACGAGCAGTACTTC. Amino acids: CASSVTGQGDEQYF.

The chain links TRBV5-1 to TRBJ2-1, with TRBD2 identical over 7 bases. V trimming: 3 bases; J trimming: 6 bases; junction bases outside the gene matches: 9. CDR3 length equals 15 residues. Germline values: CDR1 SGHRS, CDR2 YFSETQ. CDR3: CASSSQTSTRNEQFF. Written as DNA, the CDR3 is TGCGCCAGCAGCTCCCAGACTAGCACCCGCAATGAGCAGTTCTTC.

The chain has TRBV5-1 and TRBJ1-1; D gene ambiguous. CDR1 and CDR2 (germline): SGHRS, YFSETQ. This CDR3 contains 15 residues. V lost 0 bases, J lost 1 base, and 10 bases lay in between. CDR3 nucleotides: TGCGCCAGCAGCTTGGGAAGCCGGGAGAACACTGAAGCTTTCTTT. This codes for CASSLGSRENTEAFF.

DNA of the CDR3: TGTGCCAGCAGTGGCGAGTTAGAGTCCTATAATTCACCCCTCCACTTT. Translating gives CASSGELESYNSPLHF. The V call is TRBV27, the J call TRBJ1-6, with no clear D. The germline V gene encodes CDR1 MNHEY and CDR2 SMNVEV (reference sequence). This CDR3 spans 16 amino acids. V was pared by 5 bases and J by 1 base, with 12 bases between.

V usage is TRBV5-1 and J usage is TRBJ2-1; perhaps TRBD2 as D (6 bases). The germline gives CDR1 SGHRS, CDR2 YFSETQ. CDR3 size: 13 residues. Trimming left V 4 bases short and J 8 bases short, with 13 bases between. Here the CDR3 reads CASSALWEDEQFF. In DNA form, the CDR3 reads TGCGCCAGCAGCGCGCTTTGGGAGGATGAGCAGTTCTTC. The complete variable domain, with remaining parts taken from reference TRBV5-1 and TRBJ2-1, reads KAGVTQTPRYLIKTRGQQVTLSCSPISGHRSVSWYQQTPGQGLQFLFEYFSETQRNKGNFPGRFSGRQFSNSRSEMNVSTLELGDSALYLCASSALWEDEQFFGPGTRLTVL.

This clonotype was seen more than once but under ten times. The gene calls are TRBV3-1 and TRBJ2-4, with D unresolved. Germline V lookup: CDR1 LGHDT, CDR2 YNNKEL (reference sequence). This CDR3 region has 15 residues. Trimming removed 3 bases at V and 0 bases at J, with 9 bases between. CDR3 nucleotide sequence: TGTGCCAGCAGCCATTCTCGGGTAGCCAAAAACATTCAGTACTTC. Its translation: CASSHSRVAKNIQYF. Supplemented by reference TRBV3-1 and TRBJ2-4, the full variable domain reads DTAVSQTPKYLVTQMGNDKSIKCEQNLGHDTMYWYKQDSKKFLKIMFSYNNKELIINETVPNRFSPKSPDKAHLNLHINSLELGDSAVYFCASSHSRVAKNIQYFGAGTRLSVL.

The genes are TRBV7-2 and TRBJ1-1; the D is unclear. This CDR3 has 13 residues. In germline, CDR1 is SGHTA, CDR2 FQGNSA. V was shortened by 1 base and J by 7 bases, with 10 bases between the two germline ends. The CDR3 sequence is CASSLGSAIEAFF. The CDR3 DNA sequence: TGTGCCAGCAGCTTAGGGAGCGCCATTGAAGCTTTCTTT.

The genes are TRBV4-3 and TRBJ1-1; perhaps TRBD1 as D (5 bases). Germline CDR1 reads LGHNA; CDR2 reads YSLEER. There are 17 residues in the CDR3. Between the trimmed V and J ends, which lost 0 bases and 0 bases, there was a span of 14 bases. The CDR3 DNA follows: TGCGCCAGCAGCCAAGATCCATCCGGGGGGGTGAACACTGAAGCTTTCTTT. It is translated as CASSQDPSGGVNTEAFF.

This clonotype was counted only a few times. The J gene is TRBJ2-1, the V gene TRBV27; 11 positions agree with TRBD2. Germline CDR1 MNHEY, CDR2 SMNVEV (reference sequence). The junction had 6 bases not matched to a gene; V was cut back by 3 bases and J by 2 bases. The CDR3 is made up of 17 amino acids. CDR3 amino acids: CASSFLISGGAYNEQFF. CDR3 DNA sequence: TGTGCCAGCAGTTTTCTTATTAGCGGGGGGGCCTACAATGAGCAGTTCTTC.

The rearrangement joins TRBV27 to TRBJ2-6; TRBD1 matches at 8 bases. The CDR3 consists of 18 residues. CDR1 is MNHEY and CDR2 is SMNVEV in the germline V gene (reference sequence). The V gene end was trimmed by 5 bases and the J gene end by 4 bases; junction bases not matched to a gene: 13. CDR3 nucleotides: TGTGCCAGCAGTCCAGGACAGGGAGTGGGTCCCGGGGCCAACGTCCTGACTTTC. Translating it yields CASSPGQGVGPGANVLTF.

This sequence joins TRBV27 and TRBJ2-5; D not resolved. From germline, CDR1 is MNHEY and CDR2 SMNVEV (reference sequence). The V and J ends lost 0 bases and 1 base respectively, with 15 bases between them. The CDR3 is made up of 17 amino acids. CDR3 sequence: CASSLSRAAEIQETQYF. The CDR3 DNA follows: TGTGCCAGCAGTTTATCGAGAGCAGCCGAAATCCAAGAGACCCAGTACTTC.

The chain recombines TRBV11-3 with TRBJ2-3; possible D gene TRBD2, 5 bases. The V gene's germline CDR1 is SGHNT and CDR2 YENEEA. V was pared by 2 bases and J by 2 bases, with 14 bases between. The CDR3 sequence is 16 residues long. CDR3 region: CASSLTSGIPTDTQYF. CDR3 nucleotide sequence: TGTGCCAGCAGCTTAACTTCCGGGATCCCCACAGATACGCAGTATTTT.

This clonotype was observed a handful of times. This chain uses TRBV7-9 with TRBJ2-3, with D maybe TRBD2 (5 bases). The CDR3 runs 15 residues. Germline CDR1 is SEHNR and CDR2 is FQNEAQ (reference sequence). V was pared by 4 bases and J by 6 bases, with 17 bases between. CDR3 sequence: CASSSGSVIADTQYF. The DNA for the CDR3 is TGTGCCAGCAGCTCCGGTTCTGTTATAGCGGATACGCAGTATTTT.

V is TRBV20-1 and J is TRBJ2-1, with TRBD2 matching 8 bases. Germline lookup yields CDR1 DFQATT and CDR2 SNEGSKA (reference sequence). This CDR3 comprises 14 residues. V shed 2 bases and J 3 bases; nucleotides not matched to a gene: 3. The DNA of the CDR3 is TGCAGTGCTAGACTAGCGGGCTACTACAATGAGCAGTTCTTC. Its translation is CSARLAGYYNEQFF.

Concerning this clonotype itself: One end of the junction varies from germline; a read error may be responsible. The chain couples TRBV2 to TRBJ2-3, with D perhaps TRBD1 (5 bases). Germline loops: CDR1 SNHLY, CDR2 FYNNEI. The CDR3 runs 13 residues. The CDR3 DNA follows: TGCGCCAGCAAGGACACGCCAACAGATACGCAGTATTTT. This codes for CASKDTPTDTQYF.

The chain couples TRBV6-6 to TRBJ1-5; a weak D match, TRBD1 (6 bases). The CDR3 loop spans 16 amino acids. Germline V gene lookup returns CDR1 MNHNY and CDR2 SVGAGI (reference sequence). Between the trimmed V and J ends, which lost 5 bases and 0 bases, there was a span of 14 bases. CDR3: CASSTGTTSSNQPQHF. In DNA form, the CDR3 reads TGTGCCAGCAGTACCGGGACAACCTCTAGCAATCAGCCCCAGCATTTT.

The rearrangement joins TRBV27 to TRBJ2-5, with TRBD2 as a possible D gene (7 bases). V lost 6 bases, J lost 3 bases, and 17 bases lay in between. CDR1 and CDR2 (germline): MNHEY, SMNVEV (reference sequence). The CDR3 is 15 residues long. In nucleotides, the CDR3 is TGTGCCAGCAGAGGGGGGGGCGCAGGGAAAGAGACCCAGTACTTC. Amino acids: CASRGGGAGKETQYF.

The V call is TRBV28, the J call TRBJ2-5; 14 bases are a match to TRBD2. The end of the DNA is better explained by TRBJ2-7, so the J call may be wrong. The CDR3 is 16 residues long. Germline V lookup: CDR1 MDHEN, CDR2 SYDVKM. The CDR3 spells CASWGTGTSGGYEQYF. The CDR3 DNA sequence: TGTGCCAGCTGGGGCACCGGGACTAGCGGGGGTTACGAGCAGTACTTC.

The V gene is TRBV9, the J gene TRBJ2-7; no clear D gene. The CDR3 is 13 residues long. Germline lookup yields CDR1 SGDLS and CDR2 YYNGEE. V lost 0 bases to trimming and J lost 7 bases, with 11 bases between them. This chain's CDR3 is CASSVGTRNEQYF. The CDR3 DNA follows: TGTGCCAGCAGCGTAGGGACCCGGAATGAGCAGTACTTC.

The chain has TRBV6-2 or TRBV6-3 and TRBJ2-7; D might be TRBD2 (6 bases). Germline V gene data show CDR1 as MNHEY and CDR2 as SVGEGT. The CDR3 totals 16 residues. Deletions cut 2 bases from V and 2 bases from J, with 16 bases between. CDR3 in DNA: TGTGCCAGCAGTTACCATGGGCGGGACCTTACCTACGAGCAGTACTTC. Protein product: CASSYHGRDLTYEQYF.

The chain employs TRBV20-1 and TRBJ2-7; 8 bases fit TRBD2. CDR1 DFQATT and CDR2 SNEGSKA come from the germline V gene (reference sequence). This CDR3 spans 16 amino acids. After removal of 5 bases from V and 0 bases from J, the junction contained 12 bases not matched to a gene. The CDR3 DNA reads as TGCAGTGCTCGCAGCGGGAGCTGGGGAAGCTCCTACGAGCAGTACTTC. Amino acid sequence: CSARSGSWGSSYEQYF.

CDR3 amino acids: CASSFNGFYGDTQYF. The CDR3 nucleotides are TGTGCCAGCAGTTTTAATGGATTTTACGGGGATACGCAGTATTTT. This rearrangement joins TRBV12-3 or TRBV12-4 to TRBJ2-3; unclear D gene. This CDR3 region has 15 residues. The V and J ends lost 3 bases and 6 bases respectively, with 16 bases between them.

V is TRBV20-1 and J is TRBJ1-6; TRBD1 is a possible D gene (5 bases). The CDR3 consists of 16 residues. Trimming removed 4 bases from V and 0 bases from J, with 13 bases in between. The germline V gene encodes CDR1 DFQATT and CDR2 SNEGSKA (reference sequence). The CDR3 DNA reads as TGCAGTGCTACAGGGACGGGAAGCTCCTATAATTCACCCCTCCACTTT. This gives the protein CSATGTGSSYNSPLHF.

This chain joins TRBV7-9 and TRBJ1-5; TRBD1 matches 7 bases. Germline loops: CDR1 SEHNR, CDR2 FQNEAQ (reference sequence). V gave up 2 bases and J gave up 2 bases; unmatched junction bases: 9. This CDR3 is built from 17 residues. Here the CDR3 DNA reads TGTGCCAGCAGCTTAATGGTCGGGACAGTGGGCAATCAGCCCCAGCATTTT. It translates to CASSLMVGTVGNQPQHF.

This clonotype was picked up a small number of times. The chain uses TRBV7-2 and TRBJ2-5, with 8 bases identical to TRBD1. The J call may be wrong; the DNA end is better matched by TRBJ2-7. This CDR3 contains 15 residues. The germline CDR1 and CDR2 sequences are SGHTA and FQGNSA. As DNA, the CDR3 is TGTGCCAGCAGCTTTGGGACAGGTGATTCCTACGAGCAGTACTTC. It translates to CASSFGTGDSYEQYF.

The genes are TRBV3-1 and TRBJ1-6; D unresolved. The CDR3 loop spans 18 amino acids. Trimming stripped 4 bases from V and 2 bases from J, with 18 bases between. Per the germline V gene, CDR1 is LGHDT and CDR2 is YNNKEL (reference sequence). The CDR3 DNA sequence: TGTGCCAGCAGCCCAAGGGCCCTGGAAGCGGCCTATAATTCACCCCTCCACTTT. This sequence encodes CASSPRALEAAYNSPLHF.

The rearrangement uses TRBV3-1 and TRBJ2-1; 8 nucleotides align to TRBD2. V lost 2 bases, J lost 12 bases, and 12 bases stayed unmatched. The CDR3 runs to 15 residues. Germline CDR1 and CDR2: LGHDT and YNNKEL (reference sequence). The CDR3 loop reads CASSQKAAGGRPQFF. The CDR3 nucleotides read TGTGCCAGCAGCCAAAAGGCGGCGGGGGGCCGCCCGCAGTTCTTC.

This clonotype was seen a single time. The rearrangement uses TRBV2 and TRBJ2-1, with 10 nucleotides matching TRBD2. The germline V gene has CDR1 SNHLY and CDR2 FYNNEI. This CDR3 region has 14 residues. Losses at the gene ends were 6 bases for V and 12 bases for J; bases not matched to a gene: 11. The CDR3, as DNA: TGTGCCAGCAGATTAGCGGGAGGCCCGAGTGGGCAGTTCTTC. Translating it yields CASRLAGGPSGQFF.

This clonotype has more than one count but fewer than ten. The chain combines TRBV20-1 with TRBJ2-7; D may be TRBD2 (6 bases). The CDR3 totals 14 residues. CDR1 DFQATT and CDR2 SNEGSKA come from the germline V gene (reference sequence). V lost 0 bases and J 3 bases, leaving 12 bases between the germline ends. CDR3 bases: TGCAGTGCTAGAGATCGCGGAGGGAACTACGAGCAGTACTTC. Translating gives CSARDRGGNYEQYF.

V is TRBV20-1 and J is TRBJ2-7, with 9 bases lining up with TRBD1. The CDR3 is made up of 14 amino acids. The V and J ends lost 0 bases and 4 bases, in that order; junction bases with no gene match: 4. Germline CDR1 DFQATT, CDR2 SNEGSKA (reference sequence). The CDR3 loop is CSARETGGRYEQYF. CDR3 DNA sequence: TGCAGTGCTAGAGAGACAGGGGGTCGATACGAGCAGTACTTC.

This clonotype turned up a few times. V and J are TRBV10-3 and TRBJ2-1; 11 bases match TRBD2. Germline V lookup: CDR1 ENHRY, CDR2 SYGVKD. This CDR3 has 14 residues. V was pared by 11 bases and J by 8 bases, with 11 bases of the junction left unmatched. CDR3 in DNA: TGTGCCCCCCCGACTAGCGGGAAATACGATGAGCAGTTCTTC. Its translation is CAPPTSGKYDEQFF.

This rearrangement joins TRBV7-2 to TRBJ1-1; D not certain. This CDR3 comprises 13 residues. The ends were cut back, 4 bases at V and 1 base at J, with 7 bases in the middle. From germline, CDR1 is SGHTA and CDR2 FQGNSA. As DNA, the CDR3 is TGTGCCAGCAGCTCACGGCCGAACACTGAAGCTTTCTTT. Encoded protein: CASSSRPNTEAFF.